This TCR beta chain comes out of a study of CD8 T cells in ankylosing spondylitis. This clonotype was seen more than once but under ten times. Its antigen is unknown. Germline CDR1 is SGHTA and CDR2 is FQGNSA. This CDR3 has 14 residues. Unmatched junction bases numbered 10, after V lost 5 bases and J lost 7 bases. General study results and limits: In ankylosing spondylitis patients, matched synovial fluid reportedly showed significant enrichment of disease-linked clones. A motif in TCR beta, a set of under ten highly homologous variants, appeared characteristic of ankylosing spondylitis blood. In the blood and synovial fluid of reactive arthritis, some motif variants had been previously reported.

Researchers built TCR beta libraries using quantitative 5'-RACE with molecular barcodes. TCRdb processed the 5' RACE reads anew with MiXCR; each CDR3 protein has one entry. The table shows around 300,000 distinct CDR3 sequences, with about 15% occurring only once. The V gene is TRBV7-2, the J gene TRBJ1-1, with 7 bases identical to TRBD1. This TCR came from a male donor with ankylosing spondylitis or in good health (not recorded which). Sequencing was done on a sample of blood, either unsorted or a sorted T cell fraction (not recorded which). The CDR3 region has the DNA TGTGCCAGCAGCCCAGACAGGGATCGAGATGAAGCTTTCTTT. Protein product: CASSPDRDRDEAFF.